Shown below are 20 T cell receptor beta chains from a single sample sequenced in a study of blood T cell repertoires in COVID-19. The repertoire was sequenced with immunoSEQ multiplex PCR; TCRdb's copy has only in-frame clones and lacks some. The repertoire has fewer than 300,000 clones, around 88% of them found once; the top ten carry around 5.4%. The sample comprised peripheral blood. The source of these receptors is a man older than 75 with acute or convalescent COVID-19.

The rearrangement links TRBV5-5 to TRBJ1-1; D call uncertain. Germline V lookup: CDR1 SGHKS, CDR2 YYEKEE (reference sequence). With 2 bases removed from V and 4 bases from J, the gap between germline ends came to 12 bases. The CDR3 is made up of 14 amino acids. CDR3 protein: CASSLKQFGTEAFF. For the CDR3, the DNA is TGTGCCAGCAGCTTAAAACAGTTTGGCACTGAAGCTTTCTTT. The variable domain in full, completed from reference TRBV5-5 and TRBJ1-1, reads DAGVTQSPTHLIKTRGQQVTLRCSPISGHKSVSWYQQVLGQGPQFIFQYYEKEERGRGNFPDRFSARQFPNYSSELNVNALLLGDSALYLCASSLKQFGTEAFFGQGTRLTVV.

The chain joins TRBV27 to TRBJ1-2, with a possible D match to TRBD1 (5 bases). The CDR3 covers 13 residues. Germline V gives CDR1 MNHEY, CDR2 SMNVEV (reference sequence). V shed 6 bases and J shed 8 bases, with 16 bases lying between them. The CDR3 spells CASSFPGGSGYTF. The CDR3 DNA follows: TGTGCCAGCAGCTTCCCCGGGGGGTCCGGCTACACCTTC.

This chain joins TRBV6-5 and TRBJ1-6; 7 bases map to TRBD1. The CDR3 extends over 14 amino acids. V was pared by 6 bases and J by 9 bases, with 8 bases of the junction left unmatched. CDR1 and CDR2 from the germline V gene are MNHEY and SVGAGI. The CDR3 here is CASRSRGVGSPLHF. In nucleotides, the CDR3 is TGTGCCAGCAGAAGCAGGGGGGTAGGTTCACCCCTCCACTTT.

V and J are TRBV27 and TRBJ1-5; D remains ambiguous. CDR3 length: 13 residues. Germline V gene sequence: CDR1 MNHEY, CDR2 SMNVEV (reference sequence). With 5 bases removed from V and 6 bases from J, the gap between germline ends came to 11 bases. The CDR3 reads CASSPARGQPQHF. The CDR3 coding sequence is TGTGCCAGCAGTCCCGCTCGAGGTCAGCCCCAGCATTTT.

This chain connects TRBV24-1 to TRBJ2-7; TRBD1 agrees at 11 bases. CDR1 KGHDR and CDR2 SFDVKD come from the germline V gene. J gave up 5 bases and V 7 bases, and 12 bases lay outside the gene matches. This CDR3 comprises 16 residues. The CDR3: CATSEGTGTGGNEQYF. In DNA form, the CDR3 reads TGTGCCACCAGCGAAGGAACCGGGACAGGGGGAAACGAGCAGTACTTC.

CDR3 bases: TGTGCCAGCAGCCGAGGCAGGGAAGGGGATACGCAGTATTTT. As protein: CASSRGREGDTQYF. This rearrangement joins TRBV6-5 to TRBJ2-3; D possibly corresponds to TRBD1 (5 bases). The CDR3 consists of 14 residues. The germline V and J ends were trimmed by 6 bases and 6 bases, with 16 bases remaining between them. Germline V gene data show CDR1 as MNHEY and CDR2 as SVGAGI.

This sequence joins TRBV7-3 and TRBJ1-2, with D tentatively TRBD1 (6 bases). Deletions cut 4 bases from V and 8 bases from J, with 17 bases between. The germline V gene has CDR1 SGHTA and CDR2 FQGTGA. The CDR3 loop spans 14 amino acids. The CDR3: CASSSSGEKSGYTF. CDR3 sequence (DNA): TGTGCCAGCAGCTCCTCAGGGGAGAAAAGCGGCTACACCTTC.

The chain links TRBV5-1 to TRBJ1-4, with D possibly being TRBD1 (6 bases). Germline V gene lookup returns CDR1 SGHRS and CDR2 YFSETQ. The V gene lost 5 bases and the J gene lost 5 bases, with 13 bases spanning the gap. The CDR3 is made up of 14 amino acids. CDR3 protein: CASSFGGSNEKLFF. The CDR3 nucleotides read TGCGCCAGCAGTTTTGGGGGCAGCAATGAAAAACTGTTTTTT.

This clone showed up just once. The chain carries TRBV28 and TRBJ2-7; 9 nucleotides align to TRBD2. V was pared by 7 bases and J by 2 bases, with 9 bases of the junction left unmatched. CDR1 and CDR2 (germline): MDHEN, SYDVKM. CDR3 length: 15 amino acids. The CDR3 loop is CASKPGTSIPYEQYF. Here the CDR3 DNA reads TGTGCCAGCAAACCCGGGACTAGCATCCCCTACGAGCAGTACTTC.

The CDR3 DNA follows: TGTGCCAGTAAGCGGGGACAGGTCAATGGCTACACCTTC. This codes for CASKRGQVNGYTF. The chain has TRBV19 and TRBJ1-2, with 8 nucleotides matching TRBD1. With 7 bases clipped from V and 6 bases from J, the junction kept 7 bases outside the gene matches. This CDR3 comprises 13 residues. Germline V gives CDR1 LNHDA, CDR2 SQIVND (reference sequence).

The chain joins TRBV3-1 (or the pseudogene TRBV3-2) to TRBJ1-6; possibly TRBD1 for D (5 bases). Germline V gene sequence: CDR1 LGHDT, CDR2 YNNKEL (reference sequence). The CDR3 consists of 18 residues. Trimming left V 1 base short and J 6 bases short, with 19 bases between. CDR3 amino acids: CASSQGEGRSLPNSPLHF. The CDR3 DNA reads as TGTGCCAGCAGCCAAGGGGAGGGACGTTCTCTCCCTAATTCACCCCTCCACTTT.

The chain uses TRBV19 and TRBJ1-1; D not certain. The CDR3 loop spans 16 amino acids. Germline CDR1 is LNHDA and CDR2 is SQIVND (reference sequence). V lost 3 bases, J lost 0 bases, and 14 bases lay in between. The CDR3 DNA reads as TGTGCCAGTAGTATTTCGGGGATCGTCTTGAACACTGAAGCTTTCTTT. It codes for CASSISGIVLNTEAFF.

This chain joins TRBV2 and TRBJ1-3; D is unclear. V dropped 3 bases and J dropped 2 bases, with 11 bases sitting between them. The V gene's germline CDR1 is SNHLY and CDR2 FYNNEI. The CDR3 is 15 residues long. The CDR3 sequence: CASSDHPATGNTIYF. In nucleotides, the CDR3 is TGTGCCAGCAGTGACCACCCTGCTACTGGAAACACCATATATTTT.

This chain joins TRBV29-1 and TRBJ1-6, with 7 bases matching TRBD1. The CDR3 extends over 13 amino acids. Germline assignment: CDR1 SQVTM and CDR2 ANQGSEA. The V segment lost 7 bases and the J segment 5 bases; nucleotides outside the gene matches: 5. The CDR3 nucleotides read TGCAGCGCTAGGACAGGAAATAATTCACCCCTCCACTTT. It is translated as CSARTGNNSPLHF.

This clone was seen only once. The chain uses TRBV11-2 and TRBJ2-5; 8 bases map to TRBD1. CDR1 and CDR2 from the germline V gene are SGHAT and FQNNGV. Trimming at V came to 5 bases and at J to 1 base, leaving 3 bases not matched to a gene. The CDR3 contains 14 residues. CDR3 residues: CASSLGQGQETQYF. CDR3 DNA: TGTGCCAGCAGCCTCGGACAGGGCCAAGAGACCCAGTACTTC.

This clone has just a few counts. The gene calls are TRBV27 and TRBJ1-4; D gene ambiguous. The germline V gene has CDR1 MNHEY and CDR2 SMNVEV (reference sequence). The CDR3 covers 15 residues. V was cut by 7 bases and J by 6 bases, with 18 bases left in between. The CDR3 DNA reads as TGTGCCAGCACCCCGGCGGGCAGAACAGATGAAAAACTGTTTTTT. Amino acid sequence: CASTPAGRTDEKLFF.

The rearrangement uses TRBV2 and TRBJ1-4, with 9 bases fitting TRBD1. Unmatched junction bases numbered 7, after V lost 6 bases and J lost 2 bases. This CDR3 region has 16 residues. Germline CDR1 SNHLY, CDR2 FYNNEI. CDR3 sequence: CASSWHGQGTNEKLFF. CDR3 DNA: TGTGCCAGCAGCTGGCATGGACAGGGGACTAATGAAAAACTGTTTTTT.

The chain has TRBV19 and TRBJ1-4, with TRBD1 matching over 9 bases. This CDR3 spans 15 amino acids. With V trimmed by 7 bases and J by 7 bases, 10 bases remained unmatched. Per germline, CDR1 LNHDA and CDR2 SQIVND (reference sequence). The CDR3 loop is CASMEYGTGLEKLFF. CDR3 nucleotide sequence: TGTGCCAGTATGGAGTATGGGACAGGGCTTGAAAAACTGTTTTTT.

This clone was detected only a few times. The rearrangement links TRBV27 to TRBJ2-3; no reliable D call. Germline lookup yields CDR1 MNHEY and CDR2 SMNVEV (reference sequence). Trimming shortened V by 3 bases and J by 1 base, and 11 bases separated the two germline ends. The CDR3 has 15 amino acids. CDR3 sequence reads: CASSFGFSGTDTQYF. CDR3 DNA sequence: TGTGCCAGCAGTTTTGGTTTTTCGGGCACAGATACGCAGTATTTT.

The rearrangement uses TRBV7-9 and TRBJ1-6; TRBD1 matches 7 bases. The length of the CDR3 is 14 residues. The ends lost 5 bases at V and 7 bases at J; junction bases unmatched: 5. Germline V CDR1 and CDR2: SEHNR, FQNEAQ (reference sequence). CDR3: CASSPGTANSPLHF. The DNA for the CDR3 is TGTGCCAGCAGCCCCGGGACAGCAAATTCACCCCTCCACTTT.